Described below is a single T cell receptor (beta chain) sequence and its context. Its antigen is unknown. This sample stems from a study of CXCR3-negative and CXCR3-positive naive CD8 T cells. As for the study in general: There were approximately 140 million TRB reads altogether, and each library had about 1.5 +/- 0.3 million of them. General study findings and limits: Naive CXCR3-positive cells had TRB CDR3s more hydrophobic than those of CXCR3-negative naive cells. Each naive subset displayed comparably high diversity, whereas memory CD8+ cells displayed much lower diversity.

By phenotype, naive CD8+ T cells were CD45RO-CCR7+CD27+CD95-. It was by 5' RACE with UMI labels that the TRB cDNA libraries were prepared. TCRdb re-called the 5' RACE reads and gives one entry per CDR3 protein, without DNA. The sample holds 50,000 or so distinct CDR3 sequences. The CDR3 covers 12 residues. Germline values: CDR1 MGHRA, CDR2 YSYEKL. Sequenced input: naive CXCR3+ CD8+ T cells from blood. Subset specified: CD45RO-CCR7+CD27+CD95- naive CD8+ T cells expressing CXCR3 (TNR3+). This TCR derives from a human donor in good health. Some clones in this sample may be carry-over from other donors' samples. This chain joins TRBV4-1 and TRBJ1-1. CDR3 loop: CASSPTDSEAFF.